This T cell receptor beta chain was captured by sequencing in a study of blood T cells in healthy people across ages. Comment on this clonotype: Its target is not known.

Combining a sample-barcoded 5' primer with a J-beta primer mix, a second PCR ran for roughly 7 to 11 cycles. TCRdb redid the calling of the 5' RACE reads with MiXCR, one entry per CDR3 protein. Here the sample spans over a million distinct CDR3 sequences, almost 60% being singletons. The study, taken as a whole, reports: Among long-lived donors, naive CD4+ cells were more numerous and diversity higher than in aged donors.

In terms of origin and age, donors were healthy Caucasian individuals from Russia aged 6 to 90. Sequenced input: blood. The sequence derives from a man aged 18 to 29 in good health.

The CDR3 region is CASSLVRAPLNNGEQFF. The CDR3 bases are TGTGCCAGCAGCTTGGTCCGGGCGCCGCTAAACAATGGGGAGCAGTTCTTC. The rearrangement links TRBV5-6 to TRBJ2-1, with unresolved D. CDR3 length: 17 amino acids. V shed 0 bases and J shed 10 bases, with 23 bases lying between them. The germline CDR1 and CDR2 sequences are SGHDT and YYEEEE.